Below, 15 T cell receptor beta chains from the same sample are listed, as sequenced in a study of T cells after yellow fever vaccination. TCRdb analysed the 5' RACE reads with MiXCR anew, one entry per CDR3 protein. The sample lists hundreds of thousands of distinct CDR3 sequences, about 13% seen once, with roughly 13% in the top ten. Sample: PBMCs, taken on the day of the yellow fever booster vaccination. All receptors come from a man under 40 who received the YFV17D yellow fever vaccine.

This clonotype was counted a few times. The V gene is TRBV30, the J gene TRBJ1-1, with 8 bases fitting TRBD1. CDR1 is GTSNPN, CDR2 SVGIG, per germline (reference sequence). J gave up 10 bases and V 5 bases, and 9 bases lay outside the gene matches. CDR3 length: 12 residues. CDR3 in amino acids: CAWQGAHSSAFF. The DNA for the CDR3 is TGTGCCTGGCAGGGGGCTCACTCGTCAGCTTTCTTT. Combining the CDR3 with reference TRBV30 and TRBJ1-1 gives the whole variable domain SQTIHQWPATLVQPVGSPLSLECTVEGTSNPNLYWYRQAAGRGLQLLFYSVGIGQISSEVPQNLSASRPQDRQFILSSKKLLLSDSGFYLCAWQGAHSSAFFGQGTRLTVV.

The CDR3 bases are TGTGCCAGCAGCCCCGGGACAGAGGGCTACGAGCAGTACTTC. It is translated as CASSPGTEGYEQYF. The chain has TRBV7-3 and TRBJ2-7; 7 bases fit TRBD1. The CDR3 length is 14 residues. J lost 3 bases, V lost 5 bases, and 7 bases had no gene match. In germline, CDR1 is SGHTA, CDR2 FQGTGA.

This clonotype was observed a few times. The J gene is TRBJ2-7, the V gene TRBV12-3 or TRBV12-4, with D possibly called TRBD1 or TRBD2 (6 bases each). Between the trimmed V and J ends, which lost 1 base and 6 bases, there was a span of 13 bases. There are 14 residues in the CDR3. The CDR3 DNA follows: TGTGCCAGCAGTTTAGGGGGGGCTCCTGGCGAGCAGTACTTC. It translates to CASSLGGAPGEQYF.

Only a few counts were recorded for this clonotype. CDR3 nucleotide sequence: TGTGCCAGCGGGCTAGCGGAGAGGAATGAGCAGTTCTTC. Residues: CASGLAERNEQFF. The chain links TRBV11-2 to TRBJ2-1; TRBD2 matches at 7 bases. V lost 8 bases and J lost 7; bases outside the gene matches: 8. Germline V gene sequence: CDR1 SGHAT, CDR2 FQNNGV. CDR3 length: 13 amino acids.

The V and J genes are TRBV28 and TRBJ1-6; D is undetermined. V lost 2 bases and J lost 5, with 7 bases in between. Per germline, CDR1 MDHEN and CDR2 SYDVKM. The CDR3 covers 14 residues. The DNA of the CDR3 is TGTGCCAGCAGTTTAACGATAAATAATTCACCCCTCCACTTT. Amino acid sequence: CASSLTINNSPLHF.

The sample holds many counts of this clonotype. This chain joins TRBV5-6 and TRBJ2-5; 9 bases line up with TRBD1. The V segment lost 4 bases and the J segment 4 bases; nucleotides outside the gene matches: 2. The CDR3 contains 13 residues. Germline-derived CDR1 and CDR2 are SGHDT and YYEEEE. In DNA form, the CDR3 reads TGTGCCAGCAGCACGGACAGGGGAGAGACCCAGTACTTC. Encoded protein: CASSTDRGETQYF.

This clonotype was seen a handful of times. This chain links TRBV7-2 with TRBJ2-7, with D hard to call. This CDR3 has 14 amino acids. V lost 2 bases, J lost 3 bases, and 11 bases lay in between. Germline CDR1 and CDR2: SGHTA and FQGNSA. The DNA for the CDR3 is TGTGCCAGCAGCTTACGAGGCGGAATCTACGAGCAGTACTTC. Protein: CASSLRGGIYEQYF.

This clonotype was seen a handful of times. The V gene is TRBV5-1, the J gene TRBJ2-5, with D maybe TRBD2 (5 bases). Per the germline V gene, CDR1 is SGHRS and CDR2 is YFSETQ. V was cut by 0 bases and J by 0 bases, with 12 bases left in between. The CDR3 contains 16 residues. The CDR3 spells CASSLGFSGYQETQYF. CDR3 bases: TGCGCCAGCAGCTTGGGGTTCTCGGGGTACCAAGAGACCCAGTACTTC. The full variable domain, completed using reference TRBV5-1 and TRBJ2-5, is KAGVTQTPRYLIKTRGQQVTLSCSPISGHRSVSWYQQTPGQGLQFLFEYFSETQRNKGNFPGRFSGRQFSNSRSEMNVSTLELGDSALYLCASSLGFSGYQETQYFGPGTRLLVL.

This clonotype has a handful of counts. This chain connects TRBV4-2 to TRBJ2-1; 11 nucleotides agree with TRBD2. The CDR3 loop spans 16 amino acids. Germline trimming cut 0 bases from V and 7 bases from J; bases unmatched to any gene: 5. Germline CDR1 and CDR2: LGHNA and YNFKEQ. The chain's CDR3 is CASSQDLLAGVNEQFF. CDR3 nucleotides: TGTGCCAGCAGCCAAGATTTACTAGCGGGAGTGAATGAGCAGTTCTTC.

This clonotype occurred a few times. The chain recombines TRBV12-3 or TRBV12-4 with TRBJ2-3; 14 bases map to TRBD2. Trimming at V came to 7 bases and at J to 0 bases, leaving 12 bases not matched to a gene. The CDR3 is 19 amino acids. The chain's CDR3 is CASTPPRGTSGGSTDTQYF. CDR3 DNA sequence: TGTGCCAGCACCCCCCCCCGCGGGACTAGCGGGGGTAGCACAGATACGCAGTATTTT.

This clonotype was detected only a few times. This chain joins TRBV5-6 and TRBJ2-7; tentative D call: TRBD2 (5 bases). Germline loops: CDR1 SGHDT, CDR2 YYEEEE. The germline V and J ends were trimmed by 4 bases and 5 bases, with 25 bases remaining between them. The CDR3 loop spans 17 amino acids. The CDR3 spells CASSRPRSETEGNEQYF. CDR3 coding DNA: TGTGCCAGCAGCCGACCGAGGAGTGAAACAGAGGGTAACGAGCAGTACTTC.

In its sample, this clonotype was seen a few times. This chain uses TRBV5-5 with TRBJ2-1, with 11 bases aligning to TRBD2. J was trimmed by 6 bases and V by 0 bases; bases with no gene match: 8. The CDR3 consists of 17 residues. The germline CDR1 and CDR2 sequences are SGHKS and YYEKEE (reference sequence). As DNA, the CDR3 is TGTGCCAGCAGCTTGGAGGTGGTTAGCGGGAGGGCCAATGAGCAGTTCTTC. Residues: CASSLEVVSGRANEQFF.

This clonotype was seen a handful of times. V gene TRBV20-1 combines with J gene TRBJ2-1; no firm D call. Trimming took 4 bases from V and 6 from J, leaving 19 bases between them. Looked up from germline, CDR1 is DFQATT and CDR2 is SNEGSKA (reference sequence). The CDR3 has 15 amino acids. CDR3 sequence (DNA): TGCAGTGCTAACCCCCCGGGTTATTGGGTCAATGAGCAGTTCTTC. Amino acids: CSANPPGYWVNEQFF.

The chain employs TRBV14 and TRBJ2-7; D is undetermined. CDR1 SGHDN and CDR2 FVKESK come from the germline V gene. Deletions cut 4 bases from V and 2 bases from J, with 15 bases between. The CDR3 has 15 residues. Here the CDR3 reads CASSPSNPSPYEQYF. Here the CDR3 DNA reads TGTGCCAGCAGCCCATCAAACCCCTCCCCCTACGAGCAGTACTTC.

This clonotype was recorded a few times. The CDR3 spells CASSQDLLRRLAGGLDTQYF. The CDR3 region has the DNA TGTGCCAGCAGCCAAGATTTGTTGAGGCGACTAGCGGGAGGCCTAGATACGCAGTATTTT. V and J are TRBV4-2 and TRBJ2-3; TRBD2 agrees at 13 bases. This CDR3 region has 20 residues. In germline, CDR1 is LGHNA, CDR2 YNFKEQ. Trimming cost V 0 bases and J 5 bases; bases outside gene matches: 14.